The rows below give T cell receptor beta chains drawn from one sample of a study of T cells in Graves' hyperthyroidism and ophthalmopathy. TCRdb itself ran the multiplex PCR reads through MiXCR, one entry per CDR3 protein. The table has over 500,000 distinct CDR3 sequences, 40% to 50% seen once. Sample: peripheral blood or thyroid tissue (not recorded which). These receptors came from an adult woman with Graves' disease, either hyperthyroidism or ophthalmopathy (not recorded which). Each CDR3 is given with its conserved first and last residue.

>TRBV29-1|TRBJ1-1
CSASSVQGALDTEAFF
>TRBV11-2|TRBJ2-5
CASSPRTGAVGETQYF
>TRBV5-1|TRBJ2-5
CASSLAGLSTGQETQYF
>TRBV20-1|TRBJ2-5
CSARARWSSGMQETQYF
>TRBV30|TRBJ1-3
CAWSRLDTIYF
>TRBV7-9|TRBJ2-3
CASSPSWDRNTQYF
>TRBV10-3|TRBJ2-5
CAISQGQTPWGYQETQYF
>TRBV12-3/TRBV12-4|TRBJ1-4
CASSMTGVTNEKLFF
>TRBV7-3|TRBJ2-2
CASSLAAGGPGTGELFF
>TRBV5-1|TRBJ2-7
CASSTDRGDFEQYF
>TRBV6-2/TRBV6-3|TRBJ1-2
CASVRGGDYTF
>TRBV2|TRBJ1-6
CASSTRTNNSPLHF
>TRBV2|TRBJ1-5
CASSDRAAGQPQHF
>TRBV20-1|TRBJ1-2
CSAPDPPGDDGYTF
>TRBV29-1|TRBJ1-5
CSVQQGNQPQHF
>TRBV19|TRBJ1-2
CASRGTTDHGYTF
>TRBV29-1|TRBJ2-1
CSPTRRSYNEQFF
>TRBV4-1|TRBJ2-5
CASNLRGVRYQETQYF
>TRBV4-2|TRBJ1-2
CASSPAKATNYGYTF
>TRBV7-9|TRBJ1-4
CASSLSGGVLFF
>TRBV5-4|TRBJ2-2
CASSSRVAGELFF
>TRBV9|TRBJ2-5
CASSRTGLAEGETQYF
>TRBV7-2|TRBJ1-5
CASSLDRQPQHF
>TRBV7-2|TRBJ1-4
CASSEGGQRGEKLFF
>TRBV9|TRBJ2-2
CASSPQAGGGSGELFF
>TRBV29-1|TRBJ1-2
CSVASAEGKGYGYTF
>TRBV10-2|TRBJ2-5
CASSRRHQETQYF
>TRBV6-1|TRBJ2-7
CASSDGGTSYEQYF
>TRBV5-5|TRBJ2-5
CASSSEGTEGETQYF
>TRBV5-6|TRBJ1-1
CASSLAYRGQEAFF
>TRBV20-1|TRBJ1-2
CSALEQDGENYGYTF
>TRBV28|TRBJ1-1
CASSPTGRSTEAFF
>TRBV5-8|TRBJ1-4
CASSRWDKVDEKLFF
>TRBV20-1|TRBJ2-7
CSARGGTSSIYEQYF
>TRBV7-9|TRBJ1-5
CASSLGIGTGGSNQPQHF
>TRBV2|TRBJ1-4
CATQSKTGRSEKLFF
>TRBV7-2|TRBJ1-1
CASSPVSGAFF
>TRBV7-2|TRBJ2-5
CASSQDLGQGKETQYF
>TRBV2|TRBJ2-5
CASRGGIAFIETQYF
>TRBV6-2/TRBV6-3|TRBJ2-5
CASTPLGETGETQYF
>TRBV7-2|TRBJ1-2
CASSLVGREAYGYTF